This T cell receptor (beta chain) originates from a study of blood T cell repertoires in COVID-19 (dated by TCRdb to 2020 to 2022). In terms of the full investigation: The collaborator samples originated in the United States, Italy and Spain and spanned the acute and convalescent phases of COVID-19. The material from the prospective study consisted of cDNA or gDNA derived from T cells, B-cell-depleted T cells, or PBMCs. The dataset comprised deeply sampled blood TCRbeta repertoires from subjects exposed to, actively infected with, or recovered from COVID-19. A freely available public database, intended as a resource for researchers studying the immune response to SARS-CoV-2, is where the repertoires were released. Samples came from the ongoing ImmuneRACE study (first 160 participants) plus 1,254 subjects from 6 global collaborators. The sample metadata nearly always contained a de-identified subject ID, COVID-19 status, age in years and sex. Where available, HLA class I and class II types were obtained from metadata supplied by the sample provider rather than from assay-based typing. On the study overall, not on this receptor specifically: The quantity of clinical and demographic metadata differed by source and by participant and was supplied without curation.

Each collaborating institution followed its own protocols to collect whole blood in K2EDTA tubes. For TCRbeta analysis, collaborators shipped samples in one of three forms: frozen whole blood, isolated PBMCs, or DNA extracted from either of those sample types. Worth noting for this clone: The antigen this receptor binds is unknown. The input lacks base qualities; no much larger clone sits a single base away.

Its CDR3 holds 17 amino acids, cysteine through phenylalanine. Just CDR3 DNA is preserved here, 51 bases in frame from base 1. The germline V gene supplies CDR1 MNHNS and CDR2 SASEGT. The V and J ends are trimmed by 3 bases and 0 bases, leaving 17 bases between them. The immunoSEQ Assay, a bias-controlled multiplex PCR, was used to amplify TCRbeta CDR3 regions from genomic DNA. Regarding the original processing steps: The number of nucleated cells in each sample was estimated by amplification of reference gene primers within the assay. Sequence reads were collapsed and filtered to measure the absolute abundance of every unique TCRbeta CDR3 rearrangement. Productive Simpson clonality was computed per sample as the square root of Simpson's diversity index over productive rearrangements. TCRdb stores this immuneACCESS table with in-frame sequences only. Part of the clones is absent; in the studies checked, under half of the shortfall reflects unresolved V genes, and no reason is known for the rest. V, J and clone size were drawn from that table, and D and trimming were deduced from the DNA. In this sample the table shows 90,000 to 130,000 clones, around 83% of which occur a single time. The top ten constitute approximately 1.5% of the sample.

This receptor chain uses TRBV6-1 and TRBJ1-2, with no reliable assignment of the D segment. This receptor was identified in a man between 40 and 49 years old with acute or convalescent COVID-19. Sequenced: peripheral blood. The CDR3 protein sequence reads: CASSDFRENYSNYGYTF. The bases are TGTGCCAGCAGTGACTTCCGGGAGAACTATTCTAACTATGGCTACACCTTC.